This entry features one T cell receptor beta chain sequence. This receptor's antigen is unknown. Base qualities are not recorded, but no much larger clone differs from it by a single base. The cohort comprised some 680 healthy bone marrow donors. Cohort members were all nominally healthy when sampled, although unrecorded immune exposures were likely present. The donor tested CMV seronegative, placing the donor among the 300 to 400 seronegative members of the cohort. A peripheral blood sample was provided by each donor, and peripheral blood mononuclear cells were used for TCR beta sequencing. Genomic DNA was extracted from the blood cell samples with the Qiagen DNeasy Blood Extraction Kit. This entry is derived from a study of cytomegalovirus exposure and HLA in healthy donors (dated by TCRdb to the late 2010s). Context from the whole study: An earlier analysis of about 560 of the donors reported approximately 280 Gb of sequence data and some 110 million unique TCR beta sequences obtained from around 180 million T cells. Donor age, sex, ethnicity and CMV serostatus were compiled alongside the repertoire data. A later genetic analysis used genome-wide SNP genotypes for about three fifths of the roughly 700 donors, treating that subset as a discovery cohort. The T cell repertoires of 670 or so subjects were profiled by immunosequencing and related to cytomegalovirus serostatus. About 5 DR-DQ haplotypes were handled as single units for association and clustering, since linkage in the cohort was strong. An earlier analysis of fewer than 700 of the donors applied high-throughput TCR beta sequencing to assess whether each TCR beta V gene segment acted as functional or pseudogenic. About 300 gigabases of sequencing data and around 87 million unique TCR sequences were included in an early release covering around 650 HLA-typed donors. Rather than drawing on any new phenotypic data, the later analysis identified candidate immune exposures from TCR beta sequences and the way those sequences occurred across donors. All discovery cohort repertoires had been generated using a single sequencing platform. To predict cytomegalovirus infection status, the study combined high-throughput TCR immunosequencing, statistical association of individual TCRs with disease status, and machine learning. Among the roughly 400 genotyped donors, roughly 80% belonged to the genetic ancestry cluster associated with self-reported Caucasian donors. Typing coverage varied by locus: roughly 620-640 donors for A, B, C, DRB1 and DQB1; approximately 560 for DQA1; nearly 610 for DPA1; some 470 for DPB1. On average, 235,054 unique TCR beta nucleotide sequences were sequenced per donor among 350 to 400 genotyped donors of the cohort, with roughly a sixth of those sequences being non-productive. A later analysis re-examined previously published TCR beta repertoires from just over 650 donors and added high-resolution HLA genotyping to investigate patterns of TCR occurrence. The study aimed to test whether cataloging public T cell receptors could reveal signatures of past pathogen exposure. HLA typing included class I and class II loci at four-digit resolution. In addition to the first cohort of around 670 subjects, a separate validation cohort of approximately 120 different subjects was used. Overall study outcomes, separate from this receptor: The authors suggested that the approach could potentially be generalized to other disease states and immunological phenotypes. Assigning TCR associations to individual alleles was difficult when HLA alleles, especially DR and DQ, strongly co-occurred. Linkage disequilibrium might explain the correlated functional status among segregating V segments, but an unknown experimental factor could not be excluded. A cluster of highly shared sequence variants was judged likely to represent a technical artifact of the sequencing pipeline. According to a later analysis, parvovirus B19, influenza, CMV and Epstein-Barr virus appeared linked to several top co-occurrence clusters. Because counts were too low, some 16 rarely observed V segments, including chromosome 9 orphons, were excluded from the earlier analysis of 587 of the donors. A later genetic analysis associated a missense DCLRE1C variant with V-gene and J-gene trimming of TCR beta chains, and an independent cohort replicated the association. A further reported finding was that TCR beta sequences accurately predicted the HLA-A and HLA-B alleles for most subjects in the first cohort. HLA typing was unavailable for some donors at each locus, so association tests used only the typed subset. In an earlier analysis of fewer than 750 of the donors, most TCR beta V segments were observed in productive rearrangements about 87% or about 30% of the time, broadly matching IMGT annotations. The classifier was reported to diagnose cytomegalovirus status with high specificity and sensitivity in both the original cohort and the validation cohort. A total of 150 or so TCR beta chains were listed by the study as associated with cytomegalovirus. Compared with equally common non-associated chains, HLA-associated TCR beta chains in a later analysis were more clonally expanded and had lower generation probabilities. Because the 87-base-pair reads could not distinguish some IMGT-functional V segments, including TRBV6-2 and TRBV6-3, those segments were excluded. A later genetic analysis reported fewer N-insertions in productive TCRs among donors in an Asian-associated ancestry cluster than the approximately 700-donor mean. Three of the identified cytomegalovirus-associated TCR beta chains were confirmed in vitro to be specific for cytomegalovirus antigens. According to a later analysis, most CMV-associated TCR beta chains appeared to be HLA-restricted, and the HLA associations seemed to be driven largely by CMV exposure. The only immune exposure information available for the cohort was CMV serostatus. This cohort had only TCR beta chains sequenced, and the lack of alpha or paired-chain data limited which features could be detected. Presence/absence analyses assumed roughly uniform sequencing depth across donors, an assumption that may not hold. According to a later analysis, TCR association rates differed among HLA loci, with DRB1 alleles showing the most associated TCRs and HLA-C alleles showing the fewest. Across donors, most TCR sequences were observed very rarely, whereas some public TCRs were present in many individuals. In a later analysis, around 15,000 TCR beta sequences were associated with specific HLA alleles at a false discovery rate of 0.05.

Library generation was performed with the immunoSEQ multiplex PCR assay. For the multiplex PCR, a mixture combining 60 forward primers for TCR Vbeta segments and 13 reverse primers for TCR Jbeta segments was used. A multiplex PCR assay on genomic DNA amplified the CDR3 region of rearranged TCR beta genes. The Illumina HiSeq System was used to sequence the amplified TCR beta libraries as 87-base-pair reads. As for the original processing: In a later analysis, tens of millions of unique TCR beta chains were counted across the roughly 700 repertoires, and roughly 10 million of these chains were shared by at least two donors. A nearest-neighbor algorithm error-corrected the raw reads and collapsed the reads into unique sequences, merging closely related sequences to remove PCR and sequencing errors. CDR3 sequences were aligned to IMGT reference sequences to assign V, D and J gene segments. For a sequence to be retained, a match of at least six nucleotides was required to both a V gene segment and a J gene segment. Rearrangements were called productive when the CDR3 lacked stop codons and stayed in frame with V and J; all others were non-productive. Following IMGT convention, CDR3 was defined as the stretch from the second conserved V-encoded cysteine to the conserved J-encoded phenylalanine. Sequences without an unambiguous match to a single V gene segment were excluded from the earlier analysis of a few hundred of the donors. An earlier analysis of roughly 590 of the donors called V segments functional above 56.7% productive rearrangements and segregating when the between-donor standard deviation exceeded 5%. A statistical classification framework was built to diagnose cytomegalovirus status from the catalog of TCR beta chain sequences. A later analysis assigned V and J genes by comparing TCR nucleotide sequences with IMGT/GENE-DB human TR gene sequences. Using the TCRdist pipeline, a later analysis assigned CDR3 sequences along with most-parsimonious VDJ recombination scenarios. In a later analysis, each TCR beta chain was defined by its CDR3 amino acid sequence together with its V-gene family, and reads without a unique V-gene family were excluded. In a later analysis, 450 to 600 highly shared, low-generation-probability nucleotide sequences were removed to address suspected cross-contamination and a sequencing artifact. For each public chain, a later analysis derived a clonal expansion index from normalized ranks of inferred template counts within each repertoire. Generation probabilities in a later analysis came from a VDJ recombination model fitted to out-of-frame rearrangements, and those results were checked against IGoR. Hypergeometric tests were used in a later analysis to score TCR-TCR, TCR-HLA and TCR-CMV co-occurrence, with a repertoire-size bias correction applied to the TCR pairs. A later analysis estimated false discovery rates by permuting HLA or CMV assignments 20 times. In a later analysis, co-occurring TCRs were grouped using DBSCAN, and TCRdist sequence similarity was added for clustering within HLA-allele-positive subsets. Repertoires with fewer than 30,000 or more than 120,000 public chains, plus five repertoires with anomalous nucleotide sharing, were excluded from co-occurrence clustering. Sourced from immuneACCESS, this table was stored by TCRdb with only in-frame sequences that have V and J called. A share of the clones is absent; for the studies checked, an unresolved V gene accounts for under half, and the remainder has no known explanation. D and trimming come from the DNA, and the V and J calls and clone size come from that table. Here the sample has about 130,000 clones; under 85% occur a single time. More than 1.5% of the sample goes to the ten largest clones.

Per the germline V gene, SGHRS is the CDR1 and YFSETQ is the CDR2. The CDR3 has 15 amino acids, counting the end cysteine and phenylalanine. Only the CDR3 DNA stays, 45 bases, in frame from base 1. Germline trimming amounts to 5 bases on V and 4 bases on J, with 8 as the count of junction bases outside the gene matches. The sample taken for sequencing was PBMCs. The receptor chain draws on TRBV5-1 and TRBJ2-3, with TRBD1 matching 9 junction bases. The TCR was taken from a boy younger than 18 in good health and CMV-seronegative. The sequence in DNA is TGCGCCAGCAGGGGGGACAGGGACAGCTCAGATACGCAGTATTTT. It specifies CASRGDRDSSDTQYF.